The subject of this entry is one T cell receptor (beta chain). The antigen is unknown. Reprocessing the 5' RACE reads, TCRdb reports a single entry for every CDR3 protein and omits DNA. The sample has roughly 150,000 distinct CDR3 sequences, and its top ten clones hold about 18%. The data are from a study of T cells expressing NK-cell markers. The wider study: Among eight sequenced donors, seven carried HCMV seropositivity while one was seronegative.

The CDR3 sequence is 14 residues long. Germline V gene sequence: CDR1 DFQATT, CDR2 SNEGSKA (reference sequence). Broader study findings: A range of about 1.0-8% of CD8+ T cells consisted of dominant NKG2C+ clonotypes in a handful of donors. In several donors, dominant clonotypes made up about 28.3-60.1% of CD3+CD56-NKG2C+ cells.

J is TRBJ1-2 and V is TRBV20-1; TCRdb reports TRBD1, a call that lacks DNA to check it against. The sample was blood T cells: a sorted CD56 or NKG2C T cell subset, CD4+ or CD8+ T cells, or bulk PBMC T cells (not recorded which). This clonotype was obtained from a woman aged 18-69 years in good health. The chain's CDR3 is CSAGGHGSNYGYTF.